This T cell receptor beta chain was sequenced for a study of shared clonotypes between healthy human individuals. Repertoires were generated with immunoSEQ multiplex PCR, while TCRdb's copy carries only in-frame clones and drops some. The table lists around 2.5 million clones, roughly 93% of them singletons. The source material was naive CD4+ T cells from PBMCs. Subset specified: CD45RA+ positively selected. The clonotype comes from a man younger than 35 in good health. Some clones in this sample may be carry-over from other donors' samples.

CDR3 in amino acids: CASSDWGGLNTEAFF. The CDR3 coding sequence is TGCGCCAGCAGTGATTGGGGCGGCCTGAACACTGAAGCTTTCTTT. The chain links TRBV10-2 to TRBJ1-1, with a weak D call TRBD1 (5 bases). With 3 bases removed from V and 0 bases from J, the gap between germline ends came to 11 bases. Germline lookup yields CDR1 WSHSY and CDR2 SAAADI. The CDR3 covers 15 residues.